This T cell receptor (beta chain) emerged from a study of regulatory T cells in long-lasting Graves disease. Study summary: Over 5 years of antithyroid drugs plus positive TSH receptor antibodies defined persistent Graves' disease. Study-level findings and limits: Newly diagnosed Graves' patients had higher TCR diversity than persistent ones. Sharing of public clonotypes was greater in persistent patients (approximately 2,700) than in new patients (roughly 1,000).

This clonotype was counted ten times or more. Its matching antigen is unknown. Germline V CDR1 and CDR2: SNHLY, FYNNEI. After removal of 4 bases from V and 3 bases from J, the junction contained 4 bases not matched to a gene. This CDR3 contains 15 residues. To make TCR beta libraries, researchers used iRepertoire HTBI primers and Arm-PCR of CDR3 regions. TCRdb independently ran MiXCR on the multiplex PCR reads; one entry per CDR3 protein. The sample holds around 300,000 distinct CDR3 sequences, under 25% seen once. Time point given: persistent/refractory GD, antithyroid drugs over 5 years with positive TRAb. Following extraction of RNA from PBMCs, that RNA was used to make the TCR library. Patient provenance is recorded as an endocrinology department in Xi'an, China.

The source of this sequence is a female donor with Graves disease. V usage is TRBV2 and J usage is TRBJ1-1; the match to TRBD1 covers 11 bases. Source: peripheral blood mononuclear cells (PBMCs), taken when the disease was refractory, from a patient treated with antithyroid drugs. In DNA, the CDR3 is TGTGCCAGCAGTGGGTGGACAGGGGGCCACACTGAAGCTTTCTTT. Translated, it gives CASSGWTGGHTEAFF. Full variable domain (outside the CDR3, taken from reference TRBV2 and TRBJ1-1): EPEVTQTPSHQVTQMGQEVILRCVPISNHLYFYWYRQILGQKVEFLVSFYNNEISEKSEIFDDQFSVERPDGSNFTLKIRSTKLEDSAMYFCASSGWTGGHTEAFFGQGTRLTVV.